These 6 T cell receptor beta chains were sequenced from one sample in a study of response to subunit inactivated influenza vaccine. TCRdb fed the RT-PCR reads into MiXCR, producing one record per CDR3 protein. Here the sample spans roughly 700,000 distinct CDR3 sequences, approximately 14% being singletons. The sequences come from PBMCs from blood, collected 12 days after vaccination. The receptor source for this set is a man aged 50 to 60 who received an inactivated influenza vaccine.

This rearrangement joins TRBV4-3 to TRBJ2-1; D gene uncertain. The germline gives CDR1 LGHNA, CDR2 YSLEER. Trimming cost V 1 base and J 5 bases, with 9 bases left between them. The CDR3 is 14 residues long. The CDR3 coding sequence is TGCGCCAGCAGCCAAGTGGAAAGGGACAATGAGCAGTTCTTC. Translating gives CASSQVERDNEQFF.

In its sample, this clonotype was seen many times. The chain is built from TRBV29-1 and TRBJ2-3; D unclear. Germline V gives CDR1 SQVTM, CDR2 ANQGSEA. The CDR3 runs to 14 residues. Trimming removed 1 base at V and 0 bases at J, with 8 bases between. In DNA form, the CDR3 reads TGCAGCGTTGAAGGAATAACTAGCACAGATACGCAGTATTTT. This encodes CSVEGITSTDTQYF.

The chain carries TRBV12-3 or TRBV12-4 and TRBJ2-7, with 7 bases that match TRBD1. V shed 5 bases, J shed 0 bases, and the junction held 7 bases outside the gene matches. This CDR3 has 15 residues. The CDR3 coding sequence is TGTGCCAGCAGTCAGACAGGGAAAACCTCCTACGAGCAGTACTTC. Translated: CASSQTGKTSYEQYF.

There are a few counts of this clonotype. CDR3 nucleotides: TGTGCCAGCTCAGACCTACTAGCGGGGGGCTACAATGAGCAGTTCTTC. Translation: CASSDLLAGGYNEQFF. The rearrangement joins TRBV18 to TRBJ2-1, with 12 bases aligning to TRBD2. The CDR3 is made up of 16 amino acids. In germline, CDR1 is KGHSH, CDR2 LQKENI. V lost 5 bases, J lost 3 bases, and 5 bases stayed unmatched.

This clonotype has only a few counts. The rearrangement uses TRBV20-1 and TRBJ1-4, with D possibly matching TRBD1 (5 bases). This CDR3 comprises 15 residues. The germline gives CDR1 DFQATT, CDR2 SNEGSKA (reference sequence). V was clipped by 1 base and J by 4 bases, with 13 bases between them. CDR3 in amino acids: CSARGRWRGNEKLFF. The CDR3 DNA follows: TGCAGTGCTAGAGGACGGTGGAGGGGTAATGAAAAACTGTTTTTT.

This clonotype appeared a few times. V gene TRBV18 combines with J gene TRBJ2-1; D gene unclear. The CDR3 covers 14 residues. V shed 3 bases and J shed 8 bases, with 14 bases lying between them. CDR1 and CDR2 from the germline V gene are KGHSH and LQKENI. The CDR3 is CASSPPGRTDEQFF. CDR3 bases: TGTGCCAGCTCACCCCCAGGACGTACGGATGAGCAGTTCTTC.